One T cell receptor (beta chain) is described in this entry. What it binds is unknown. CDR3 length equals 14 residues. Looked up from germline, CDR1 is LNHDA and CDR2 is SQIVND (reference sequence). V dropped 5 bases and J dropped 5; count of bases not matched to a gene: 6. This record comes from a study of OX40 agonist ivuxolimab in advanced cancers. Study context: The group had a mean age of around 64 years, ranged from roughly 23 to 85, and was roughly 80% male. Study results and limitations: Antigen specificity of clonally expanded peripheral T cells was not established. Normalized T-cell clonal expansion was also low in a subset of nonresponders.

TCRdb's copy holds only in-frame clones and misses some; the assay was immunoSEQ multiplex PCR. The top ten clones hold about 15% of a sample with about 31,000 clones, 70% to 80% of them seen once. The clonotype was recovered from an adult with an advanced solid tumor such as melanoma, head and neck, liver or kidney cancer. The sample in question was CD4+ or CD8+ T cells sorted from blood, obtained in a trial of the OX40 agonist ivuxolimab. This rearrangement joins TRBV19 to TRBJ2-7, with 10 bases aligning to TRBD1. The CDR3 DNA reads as TGTGCCAGTAGTGCAGGACAGGGGGTTAACGAGCAGTACTTC. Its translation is CASSAGQGVNEQYF.